These 6 T cell receptor beta chains came from one sample sequenced in a study of blood T cell repertoires in COVID-19. Here immunoSEQ multiplex PCR was the method, and the copy in TCRdb shows in-frame clones only, minus some. The sample yields about 220,000 clones, 70% to 90% seen once. The sequenced sample was peripheral blood. The receptor source for this set is a woman between 70 and 85 years old with COVID-19, enrolled during active disease.

Here the CDR3 DNA reads TGTGCCAGCAGCTTAAGTGCTAGCGGGGGATACAATGAGCAGTTCTTC. Translating it yields CASSLSASGGYNEQFF. The rearrangement uses TRBV7-3 and TRBJ2-1, with TRBD2 matching over 10 bases. V was pared by 1 base and J by 4 bases, with 4 bases of the junction left unmatched. CDR3 length: 16 amino acids. Germline CDR1 is SGHTA and CDR2 is FQGTGA.

The chain couples TRBV10-3 to TRBJ1-4; 8 bases are a match to TRBD1. This CDR3 comprises 13 residues. The junction had 4 bases not matched to a gene; V was cut back by 5 bases and J by 8 bases. Germline CDR1 reads ENHRY; CDR2 reads SYGVKD. The CDR3 here is CAISPGQEEKLFF. DNA of the CDR3: TGTGCCATCAGTCCGGGACAGGAGGAAAAACTGTTTTTT.

The CDR3 sequence: CASMRLGVDSPLHF. DNA of the CDR3: TGTGCCAGCATGAGATTAGGGGTCGATTCACCCCTCCACTTT. The rearrangement links TRBV6-5 to TRBJ1-6; tentative D call: TRBD1 (5 bases). Trimming removed 7 bases from V and 8 bases from J, with 15 bases in between. This CDR3 is built from 14 residues. The V gene's germline CDR1 is MNHEY and CDR2 SVGAGI.

The chain couples TRBV4-3 to TRBJ2-7; 12 nucleotides agree with TRBD2. The germline V gene has CDR1 LGHNA and CDR2 YSLEER. The CDR3 consists of 15 residues. Unmatched junction bases numbered 4, after V lost 0 bases and J lost 7 bases. CDR3 nucleotides: TGCGCCAGCAGCCAAGATCTAGCGGGGGGGCGAGAGCAGTACTTC. Translated: CASSQDLAGGREQYF.

The chain is built from TRBV19 and TRBJ1-2; no reliable D call. The germline CDR1 and CDR2 sequences are LNHDA and SQIVND (reference sequence). V lost 9 bases and J lost 7, with 9 bases in between. The CDR3 runs 10 residues. The CDR3 sequence is CASGFGGYTF. The CDR3 bases are TGTGCCAGCGGTTTCGGTGGCTACACCTTC. The whole variable domain, remainder taken from reference TRBV19 and TRBJ1-2, is DGGITQSPKYLFRKEGQNVTLSCEQNLNHDAMYWYRQDPGQGLRLIYYSQIVNDFQKGDIAEGYSVSREKKESFPLTVTSAQKNPTAFYLCASGFGGYTFGSGTRLTVV.

This sequence joins TRBV7-9 and TRBJ2-7, with 7 bases matching TRBD1. Trimming cost V 5 bases and J 2 bases; bases outside gene matches: 9. Germline assignment: CDR1 SEHNR and CDR2 FQNEAQ (reference sequence). This CDR3 contains 15 residues. CDR3 residues: CASSPPGTAPYEQYF. The CDR3 region has the DNA TGTGCCAGCAGCCCCCCCGGGACAGCACCCTACGAGCAGTACTTC.